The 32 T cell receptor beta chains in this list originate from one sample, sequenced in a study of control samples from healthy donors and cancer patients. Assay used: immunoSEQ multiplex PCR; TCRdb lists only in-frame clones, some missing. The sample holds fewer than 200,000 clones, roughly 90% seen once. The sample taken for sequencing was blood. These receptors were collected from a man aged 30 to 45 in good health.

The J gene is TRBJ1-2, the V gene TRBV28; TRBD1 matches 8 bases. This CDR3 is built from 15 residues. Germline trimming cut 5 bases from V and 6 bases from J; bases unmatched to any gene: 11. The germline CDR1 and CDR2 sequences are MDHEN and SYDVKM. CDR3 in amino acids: CASSPSGTGKNGYTF. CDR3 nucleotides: TGTGCCAGCAGTCCCTCCGGGACAGGAAAGAATGGCTACACCTTC.

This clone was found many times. The chain's CDR3 is CASSLRYSSYEQYF. For the CDR3, the DNA is TGTGCCAGCAGCTTGCGTTACTCCTCCTACGAGCAGTACTTC. This chain connects TRBV5-6 to TRBJ2-7, with no clear D. V shed 1 base and J shed 0 bases, with 8 bases lying between them. This CDR3 region has 14 residues. Germline CDR1 is SGHDT and CDR2 is YYEEEE.

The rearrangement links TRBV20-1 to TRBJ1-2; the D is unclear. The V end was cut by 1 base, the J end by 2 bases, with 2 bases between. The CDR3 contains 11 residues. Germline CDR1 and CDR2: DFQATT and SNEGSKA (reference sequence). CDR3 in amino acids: CSARVNYGYTF. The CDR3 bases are TGCAGTGCTAGAGTGAACTATGGCTACACCTTC.

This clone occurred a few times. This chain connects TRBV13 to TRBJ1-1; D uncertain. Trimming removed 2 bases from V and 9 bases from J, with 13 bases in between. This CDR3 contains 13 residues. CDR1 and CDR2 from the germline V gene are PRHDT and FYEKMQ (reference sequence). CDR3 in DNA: TGTGCCAGCAGCTTACTTTCCCCAACACAAGCTTTCTTT. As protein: CASSLLSPTQAFF.

The CDR3 loop reads CASSLTVSSYNEQFF. CDR3 in DNA: TGTGCCAGCAGCTTGACTGTAAGCTCCTACAATGAGCAGTTCTTC. The chain combines TRBV5-8 with TRBJ2-1; D unresolved. With 1 base removed from V and 0 bases from J, the gap between germline ends came to 8 bases. CDR1 and CDR2 (germline): SGHTS, YDEGEE. This CDR3 contains 15 residues.

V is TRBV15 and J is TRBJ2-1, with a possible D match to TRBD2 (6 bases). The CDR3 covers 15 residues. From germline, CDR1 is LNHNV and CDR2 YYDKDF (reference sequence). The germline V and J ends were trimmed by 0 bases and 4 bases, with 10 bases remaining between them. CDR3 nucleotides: TGTGCCACCAGCAGAGAGAGCGGGTCTTACAATGAGCAGTTCTTC. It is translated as CATSRESGSYNEQFF.

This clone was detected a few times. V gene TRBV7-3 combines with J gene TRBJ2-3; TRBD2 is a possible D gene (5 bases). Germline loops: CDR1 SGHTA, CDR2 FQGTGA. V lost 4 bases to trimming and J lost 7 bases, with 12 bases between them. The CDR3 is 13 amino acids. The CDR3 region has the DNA TGTGCCAGCAGCTCTCCGGACGGGAATACGCAGTATTTT. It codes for CASSSPDGNTQYF.

The CDR3 region is CASSLFPGPRQPQHF. The DNA of the CDR3 is TGCGCCAGCAGCTTGTTCCCAGGCCCAAGACAGCCCCAGCATTTT. This chain joins TRBV5-1 and TRBJ1-5; D call uncertain. The germline V gene encodes CDR1 SGHRS and CDR2 YFSETQ. This CDR3 contains 15 residues. The V end lost 1 base, the J end lost 7 bases, and 15 bases lay between the germline ends. Supplemented by reference TRBV5-1 and TRBJ1-5, the full variable domain reads KAGVTQTPRYLIKTRGQQVTLSCSPISGHRSVSWYQQTPGQGLQFLFEYFSETQRNKGNFPGRFSGRQFSNSRSEMNVSTLELGDSALYLCASSLFPGPRQPQHFGDGTRLSIL.

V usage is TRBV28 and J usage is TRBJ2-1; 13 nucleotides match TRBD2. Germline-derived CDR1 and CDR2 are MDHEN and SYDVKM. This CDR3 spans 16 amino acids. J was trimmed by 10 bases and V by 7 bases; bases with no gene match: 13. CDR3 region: CASTPGGTSGIREQFF. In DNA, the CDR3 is TGTGCCAGCACTCCCGGCGGGACTAGCGGGATCAGGGAGCAGTTCTTC.

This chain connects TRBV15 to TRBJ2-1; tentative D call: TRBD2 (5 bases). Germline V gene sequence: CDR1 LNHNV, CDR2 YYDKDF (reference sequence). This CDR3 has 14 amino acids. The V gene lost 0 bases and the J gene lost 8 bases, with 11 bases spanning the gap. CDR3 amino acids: CATSRDKLVHEQFF. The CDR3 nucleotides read TGTGCCACCAGCAGAGATAAACTAGTGCATGAGCAGTTCTTC.

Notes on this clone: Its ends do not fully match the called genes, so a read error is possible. CDR3 region: CASRLASSGENEQFF. In DNA, the CDR3 is TGCGCCAGCAGGTTGGCATCTAGCGGAGAAAATGAGCAGTTCTTC. The chain recombines TRBV5-1 with TRBJ2-1; 7 nucleotides align to TRBD2. Per germline, CDR1 SGHRS and CDR2 YFSETQ. The CDR3 length is 15 residues.

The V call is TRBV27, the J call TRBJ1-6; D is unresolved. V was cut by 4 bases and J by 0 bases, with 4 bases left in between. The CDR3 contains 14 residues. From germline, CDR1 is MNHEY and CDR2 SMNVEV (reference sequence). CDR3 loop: CASSWDSYNSPLHF. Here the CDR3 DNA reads TGTGCCAGCAGTTGGGACTCCTATAATTCACCCCTCCACTTT.

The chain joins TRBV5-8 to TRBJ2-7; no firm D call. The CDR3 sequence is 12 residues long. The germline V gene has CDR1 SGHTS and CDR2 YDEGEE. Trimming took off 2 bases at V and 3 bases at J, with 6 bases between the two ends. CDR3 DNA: TGTGCCAGCAGCTTAGACGGCTACGAGCAGTACTTC. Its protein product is CASSLDGYEQYF.

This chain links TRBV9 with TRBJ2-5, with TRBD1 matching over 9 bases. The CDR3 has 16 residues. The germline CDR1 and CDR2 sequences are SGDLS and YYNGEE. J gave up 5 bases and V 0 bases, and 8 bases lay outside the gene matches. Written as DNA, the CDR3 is TGTGCCAGCAGCGTAGTGGGGACAGGGATGGTGGAGACCCAGTACTTC. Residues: CASSVVGTGMVETQYF.

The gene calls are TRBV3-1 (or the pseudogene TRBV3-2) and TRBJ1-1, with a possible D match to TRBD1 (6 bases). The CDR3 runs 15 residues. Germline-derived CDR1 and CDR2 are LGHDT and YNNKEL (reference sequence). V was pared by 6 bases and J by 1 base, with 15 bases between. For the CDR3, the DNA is TGTGCCAGCAGAACTGCGGGGGCGCCGAACACTGAAGCTTTCTTT. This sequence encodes CASRTAGAPNTEAFF.

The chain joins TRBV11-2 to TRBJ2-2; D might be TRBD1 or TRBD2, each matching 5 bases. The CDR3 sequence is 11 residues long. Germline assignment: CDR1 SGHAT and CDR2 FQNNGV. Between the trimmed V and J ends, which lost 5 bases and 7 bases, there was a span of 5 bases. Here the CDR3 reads CASSGGGELFF. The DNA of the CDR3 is TGTGCCAGCAGCGGGGGCGGGGAGCTGTTTTTT.

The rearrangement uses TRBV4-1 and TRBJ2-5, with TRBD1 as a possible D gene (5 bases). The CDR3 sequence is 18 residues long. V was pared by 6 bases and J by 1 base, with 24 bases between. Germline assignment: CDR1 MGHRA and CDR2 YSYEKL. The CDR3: CASSPQRQGVITQETQYF. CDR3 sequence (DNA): TGCGCCAGCAGTCCCCAACGCCAGGGCGTAATTACCCAAGAGACCCAGTACTTC.

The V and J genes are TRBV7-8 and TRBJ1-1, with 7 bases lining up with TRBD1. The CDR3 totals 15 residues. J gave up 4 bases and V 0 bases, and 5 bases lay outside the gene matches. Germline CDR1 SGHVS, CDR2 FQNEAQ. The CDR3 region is CASSLATGVATEAFF. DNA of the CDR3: TGTGCCAGCAGCTTAGCCACAGGGGTGGCCACTGAAGCTTTCTTT. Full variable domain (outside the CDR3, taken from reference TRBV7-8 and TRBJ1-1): GAGVSQSPRYKVAKRGQDVALRCDPISGHVSLFWYQQALGQGPEFLTYFQNEAQLDKSGLPSDRFFAERPEGSVSTLKIQRTQQEDSAVYLCASSLATGVATEAFFGQGTRLTVV.

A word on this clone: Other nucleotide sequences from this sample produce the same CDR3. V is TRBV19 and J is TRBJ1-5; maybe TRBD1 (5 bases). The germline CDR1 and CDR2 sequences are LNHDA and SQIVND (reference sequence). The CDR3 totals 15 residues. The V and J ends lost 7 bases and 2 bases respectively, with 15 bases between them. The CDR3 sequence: CASKASREGNQPQHF. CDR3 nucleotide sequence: TGTGCCAGTAAAGCCAGCAGGGAGGGCAATCAGCCCCAGCATTTT.

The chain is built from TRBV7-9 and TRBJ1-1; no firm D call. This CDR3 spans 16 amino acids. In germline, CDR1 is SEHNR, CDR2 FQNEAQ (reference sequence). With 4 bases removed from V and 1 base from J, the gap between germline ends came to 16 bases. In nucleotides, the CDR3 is TGTGCCAGCAGCTCTCACAACGGGCCCCAGAACACTGAAGCTTTCTTT. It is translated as CASSSHNGPQNTEAFF.

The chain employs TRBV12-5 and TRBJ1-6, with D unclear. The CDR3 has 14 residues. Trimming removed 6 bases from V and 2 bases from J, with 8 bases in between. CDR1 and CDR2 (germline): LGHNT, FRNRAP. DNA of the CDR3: TGTGCTAGTGGAGGCGCTCCCTATAATTCACCCCTCCACTTT. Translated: CASGGAPYNSPLHF.

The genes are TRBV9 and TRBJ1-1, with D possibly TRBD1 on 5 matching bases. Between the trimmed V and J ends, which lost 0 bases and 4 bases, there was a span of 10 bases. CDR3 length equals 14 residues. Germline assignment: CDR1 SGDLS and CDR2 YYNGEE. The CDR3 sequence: CASSVEAGGTEAFF. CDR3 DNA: TGTGCCAGCAGCGTAGAAGCGGGGGGCACTGAAGCTTTCTTT.

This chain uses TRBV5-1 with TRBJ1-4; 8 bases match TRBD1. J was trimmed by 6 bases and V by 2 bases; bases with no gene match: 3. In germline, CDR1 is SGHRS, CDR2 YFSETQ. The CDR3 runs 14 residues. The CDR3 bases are TGCGCCAGCAGCTTCGGGACAGGTGATGAAAAACTGTTTTTT. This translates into CASSFGTGDEKLFF.

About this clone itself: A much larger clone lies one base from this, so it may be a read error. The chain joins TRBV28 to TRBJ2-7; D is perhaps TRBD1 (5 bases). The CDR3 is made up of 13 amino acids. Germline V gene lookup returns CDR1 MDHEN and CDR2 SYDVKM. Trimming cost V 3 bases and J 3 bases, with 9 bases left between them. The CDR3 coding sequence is TGTGCCAGCAGTTTTGCAGGGAACTACGAGCAGTACTTC. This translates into CASSFAGNYEQYF.

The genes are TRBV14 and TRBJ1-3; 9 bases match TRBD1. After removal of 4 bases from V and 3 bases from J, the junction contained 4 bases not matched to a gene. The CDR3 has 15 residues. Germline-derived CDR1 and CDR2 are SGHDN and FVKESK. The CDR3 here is CASSRAGQGGNTIYF. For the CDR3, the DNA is TGTGCCAGCAGCCGCGCGGGACAGGGTGGAAACACCATATATTTT.

DNA for the CDR3: TGCAGCGCTTACGGGGGAGGTTCCTACAATGAGCAGTTCTTC. Translated, it gives CSAYGGGSYNEQFF. The chain joins TRBV29-1 to TRBJ2-1, with a weak D call TRBD2 (6 bases). The length of the CDR3 is 14 residues. The germline CDR1 and CDR2 sequences are SQVTM and ANQGSEA. The V end lost 7 bases, the J end lost 1 base, and 14 bases lay between the germline ends.

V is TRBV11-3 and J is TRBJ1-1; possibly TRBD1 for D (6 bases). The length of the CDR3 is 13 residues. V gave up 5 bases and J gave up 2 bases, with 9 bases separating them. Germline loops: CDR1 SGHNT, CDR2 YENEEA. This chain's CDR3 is CASSEQGNTEAFF. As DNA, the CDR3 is TGTGCCAGCAGCGAACAGGGCAACACTGAAGCTTTCTTT.

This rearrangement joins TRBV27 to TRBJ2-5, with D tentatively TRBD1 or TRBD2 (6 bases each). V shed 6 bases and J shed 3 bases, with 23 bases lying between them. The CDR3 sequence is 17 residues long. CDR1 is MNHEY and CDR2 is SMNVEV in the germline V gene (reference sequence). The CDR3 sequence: CASSPPWGAPRKETQYF. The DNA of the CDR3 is TGTGCCAGCAGCCCTCCGTGGGGGGCGCCGAGAAAAGAGACCCAGTACTTC.

The CDR3: CASSLYKFRDRGPNTEAFF. In nucleotides, the CDR3 is TGTGCCAGCAGCCTATATAAATTCCGGGACAGGGGACCGAACACTGAAGCTTTCTTT. The chain combines TRBV7-8 with TRBJ1-1, with TRBD1 matching 10 bases. Trimming at V came to 5 bases and at J to 1 base, leaving 16 bases not matched to a gene. Germline assignment: CDR1 SGHVS and CDR2 FQNEAQ. The CDR3 has 19 residues.

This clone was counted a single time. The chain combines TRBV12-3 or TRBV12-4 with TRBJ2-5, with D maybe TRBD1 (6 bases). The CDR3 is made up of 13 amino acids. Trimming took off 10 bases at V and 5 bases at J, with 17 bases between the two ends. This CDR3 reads CAIQGLNIETQYF. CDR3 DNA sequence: TGTGCCATACAGGGATTGAATATTGAGACCCAGTACTTC.

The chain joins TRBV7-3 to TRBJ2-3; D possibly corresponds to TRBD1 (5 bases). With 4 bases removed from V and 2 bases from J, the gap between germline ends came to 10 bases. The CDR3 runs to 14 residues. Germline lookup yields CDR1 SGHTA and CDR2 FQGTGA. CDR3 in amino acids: CASSSSRDTDTQYF. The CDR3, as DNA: TGTGCCAGCAGCTCAAGCAGGGACACAGATACGCAGTATTTT. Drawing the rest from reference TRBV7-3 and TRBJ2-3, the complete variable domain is GAGVSQTPSNKVTEKGKYVELRCDPISGHTALYWYRQSLGQGPEFLIYFQGTGAADDSGLPNDRFFAVRPEGSVSTLKIQRTERGDSAVYLCASSSSRDTDTQYFGPGTRLTVL.

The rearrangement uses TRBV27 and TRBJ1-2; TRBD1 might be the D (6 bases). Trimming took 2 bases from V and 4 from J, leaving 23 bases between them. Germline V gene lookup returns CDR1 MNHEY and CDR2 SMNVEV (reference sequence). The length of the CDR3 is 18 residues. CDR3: CASSLETPTHQGGYGYTF. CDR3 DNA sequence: TGTGCCAGCAGTTTAGAGACCCCAACACATCAAGGGGGCTATGGCTACACCTTC.